Following are 13 T cell receptor beta chains from one sample sequenced in a study of identical twins (dated by TCRdb to the mid-2010s). The library was generated by 5' RACE. The data were produced on an Illumina HiSeq 2000. TCRdb redid the processing of the public reads, applying fastp at Q25 and MiXCR, and retained in-frame beta chains. Rows with one shared CDR3 protein collapse into an entry with the most common genes and DNA. In this sample the table shows under 900,000 distinct CDR3 sequences, about 18% of which occur a single time. The ten largest clones capture 10% to 15% of the sample. This same sample was also part of a study on T cells expressing NK-cell markers.

The sample comprised PBMCs. The receptors originated from a woman under 30 in good health.

V gene TRBV7-2 combines with J gene TRBJ2-1, with no clear D. Germline values: CDR1 SGHTA, CDR2 FQGNSA. Trimming left V 2 bases short and J 0 bases short, with 14 bases between. The CDR3 has 17 amino acids. As DNA, the CDR3 is TGTGCCAGCAGCTTATATGGTTCCTTTAGCTCCTACAATGAGCAGTTCTTC. The encoded protein is CASSLYGSFSSYNEQFF.

J is TRBJ2-1 and V is TRBV15, with D tentatively TRBD2 (6 bases). CDR1 is LNHNV, CDR2 YYDKDF, per germline (reference sequence). Trimming took off 6 bases at V and 0 bases at J, with 18 bases between the two ends. The CDR3 is 17 amino acids. The DNA of the CDR3 is TGTGCCACCAGTTTCCCCGGGGGTGGGCCCTCCTACAATGAGCAGTTCTTC. The encoded protein is CATSFPGGGPSYNEQFF. The full variable domain, completed using reference TRBV15 and TRBJ2-1, is DAMVIQNPRYQVTQFGKPVTLSCSQTLNHNVMYWYQQKSSQAPKLLFHYYDKDFNNEADTPDNFQSRRPNTSFCFLDIRSPGLGDTAMYLCATSFPGGGPSYNEQFFGPGTRLTVL.

The rearrangement joins TRBV20-1 to TRBJ2-7; TRBD1 aligns across 10 bases. Germline assignment: CDR1 DFQATT and CDR2 SNEGSKA (reference sequence). This CDR3 contains 14 residues. J lost 5 bases, V lost 2 bases, and 6 bases had no gene match. The CDR3 nucleotides read TGCAGTGCTAGACTGACAGGGGGCACGGACGAGCAGTACTTC. Amino acids: CSARLTGGTDEQYF.

This rearrangement joins TRBV7-9 to TRBJ2-4; 7 bases line up with TRBD1. Germline trimming cut 1 base from V and 8 bases from J; bases unmatched to any gene: 5. From germline, CDR1 is SEHNR and CDR2 FQNEAQ (reference sequence). This CDR3 spans 14 amino acids. The CDR3 is CASSLVSQGDIQYF. The CDR3 bases are TGTGCCAGCAGCTTAGTTTCCCAGGGGGACATTCAGTACTTC.

This sequence joins TRBV30 and TRBJ2-3; no clear D gene. The CDR3 covers 14 residues. The V end lost 4 bases, the J end lost 2 bases, and 13 bases lay between the germline ends. Germline V lookup: CDR1 GTSNPN, CDR2 SVGIG (reference sequence). The CDR3: CAWNGGRYTDTQYF. In DNA form, the CDR3 reads TGTGCCTGGAATGGTGGCCGATACACAGATACGCAGTATTTT.

This chain links TRBV5-1 with TRBJ2-1, with a tentative D call TRBD1 (6 bases). Germline V gene sequence: CDR1 SGHRS, CDR2 YFSETQ. Between the trimmed V and J ends, which lost 4 bases and 11 bases, there was a span of 22 bases. The CDR3 consists of 15 residues. Here the CDR3 reads CASSIPGTPAGKQFF. The DNA for the CDR3 is TGCGCCAGCAGCATACCCGGGACACCCGCTGGGAAGCAGTTCTTC.

The V and J genes are TRBV10-3 and TRBJ2-7; D possibly corresponds to TRBD2 (5 bases). V lost 7 bases, J lost 3 bases, and 22 bases lay in between. CDR1 is ENHRY, CDR2 SYGVKD, per germline. The CDR3 spans 16 residues. The CDR3 loop is CAITGNSGTRDYEQYF. CDR3 DNA: TGTGCCATCACCGGGAACTCCGGAACGAGGGACTACGAGCAGTACTTC.

This clonotype was picked up a small number of times. The chain carries TRBV10-2 and TRBJ2-7, with TRBD2 matching over 14 bases. CDR3 size: 14 residues. V lost 8 bases, J lost 4 bases, and 4 bases stayed unmatched. Germline loops: CDR1 WSHSY, CDR2 SAAADI. CDR3 in DNA: TGCGCCAGCGGACTAGCGGGGGGACAGTACGAGCAGTACTTC. Translation gives CASGLAGGQYEQYF.

This clonotype was found a few times. The chain recombines TRBV12-3 or TRBV12-4 with TRBJ1-1; no clear D. V lost 7 bases and J lost 6, with 27 bases in between. The length of the CDR3 is 17 residues. CDR3 in amino acids: CASIQRASGFYLAEAFF. CDR3 in DNA: TGTGCCAGCATCCAACGGGCTTCGGGGTTTTATCTGGCTGAAGCTTTCTTT.

This rearrangement joins TRBV7-9 to TRBJ1-1; no firm D call. The CDR3 spans 15 residues. Germline values: CDR1 SEHNR, CDR2 FQNEAQ (reference sequence). V gave up 1 base and J gave up 1 base, with 10 bases separating them. CDR3 loop: CASSLGSRRNTEAFF. Written as DNA, the CDR3 is TGTGCCAGCAGCTTAGGATCCCGCAGGAACACTGAAGCTTTCTTT.

This clonotype was seen more than once but under ten times. The CDR3 loop reads CASSVAGGVPNEQFF. The CDR3 DNA is TGTGCCAGCTCCGTAGCCGGAGGAGTCCCTAATGAGCAGTTCTTC. The chain employs TRBV18 and TRBJ2-1; D is perhaps TRBD2 (5 bases). Germline CDR1 KGHSH, CDR2 LQKENI. This CDR3 is built from 15 residues. V was clipped by 6 bases and J by 7 bases, with 19 bases between them.

This clonotype was detected many times. The chain links TRBV20-1 to TRBJ2-7, with unresolved D. Trimming left V 1 base short and J 1 base short, with 5 bases between. This CDR3 is built from 12 residues. The germline gives CDR1 DFQATT, CDR2 SNEGSKA (reference sequence). The CDR3 DNA follows: TGCAGTGCTAGAGGGCCATCCTACGAGCAGTACTTC. Encoded protein: CSARGPSYEQYF.

This clonotype has just a few counts. The chain joins TRBV3-1 to TRBJ2-1; tentative D call: TRBD2 (6 bases). Germline-derived CDR1 and CDR2 are LGHDT and YNNKEL (reference sequence). CDR3 size: 14 residues. Trimming pared 3 bases from V and 5 bases from J, leaving 11 bases between. CDR3 DNA: TGTGCCAGCAGCCAGAGGGCGGGAAACAATGAGCAGTTCTTC. Amino acid sequence: CASSQRAGNNEQFF.